This TCR beta chain was recovered during a study of neurological immune-mediated disorders (dated by TCRdb to about 2019). Study-level background: Peripheral blood TCR-beta repertoires from HTLV-I-associated myelopathy (HAM/TSP) patients, multiple sclerosis patients and healthy controls were compared by UMI-based sequencing. The cohort comprised some 71 subjects: roughly 15 HAM/TSP patients, some 35 multiple sclerosis patients and approximately 20 healthy controls. The approximately 110 TCR-beta libraries included longitudinal samples, technical triplicates and paired sorted CD4+ and CD8+ T-cell subsets alongside PBMC samples.

General findings and caveats noted by the study authors: TCR clonal expansion was highest in HAM/TSP patients and lowest in MS patients, with MS patients falling below even healthy controls. No identical CDR3 amino acid sequences were shared among expanded clones across subjects, suggesting private TCR-beta repertoires in all groups.

Healthy controls were blood bank volunteers in Maryland, USA. For the unsorted PBMC libraries, 2 million PBMCs were stored in RNAlater at -80 degrees C until RNA extraction and were used to generate the libraries. PBMCs were separated from peripheral blood using Ficoll-Hypaque density gradient centrifugation and then cryopreserved in liquid nitrogen. This clonotype was counted many times. Its recognized antigen is unknown. The input lacks base qualities; no much larger clone sits a single base away. Its CDR3 holds 15 amino acids, cysteine through phenylalanine. Only CDR3 DNA remains: 45 bases, in frame from the first base. CDR1 and CDR2 (SGDLS, YYNGEE) derive from the germline V gene. Trimming costs V 0 bases and J 4 bases, and their ends lie 13 bases apart. To synthesize cDNA, template-switch 5'RACE was performed with a primer carrying a 10-nucleotide random unique molecular identifier so that each TCR transcript was tagged. Over 170 million TCR-beta sequences, covering 15-18 subjects, were produced in each sequencing run. Total RNA was extracted with the RNeasy kit. The KAPA Real-time Library Amplification kit was used to amplify TCR-beta VDJ regions with primers targeting the TCR constant region and the 5'RACE anchor. Sample indexes and Illumina adaptors were added in a first PCR, after which library yield was increased in a second PCR. After Ampure bead purification, the TCR product of roughly 650 bp was size-selected on a 2% E-gel SizeSelection system. Before pooling, libraries had their quality checked on a Bioanalyzer, their concentration measured with Qubit, and their quantity determined with the Kapa Library Quantification kit. An Illumina HiSeq 2500 sequenced the libraries paired-end 2 x 150 bp. To increase sequence diversity, roughly 24-32% phiX was spiked into each library pool. Turning to the authors' computational methods: The UMI-based MiGEC pipeline processed quality-filtered reads and removed over 75% of raw TCR sequences during error correction. VDJ genes were aligned to IMGT germline references, and clonotypes were defined by unique CDR3 amino acid sequence plus V-J genes. VDJtools evaluated clonal expansion, Shannon diversity and CDR3 relatedness (CalcPairwiseDistances, ClusterSamples); CLCbio workbench built phylogenetic trees. Using coefficient-of-variation modelling across technical triplicates, the study counted a clone as expanded if it had at least 8 unique UMIs. TCRdb's own reprocessing of the public reads used fastp at Q25 and MiXCR and kept productive beta chains. Every distinct CDR3 protein forms one entry, paired with its most common genes and DNA. The V and J calls and clone size are TCRdb's, not the authors'. This sample is represented by some 77,000 distinct CDR3 sequences; approximately 9.4% of them were singletons. Clones ranked in the top ten supply 1.7% of the sample.

Sequenced sample: PBMCs. Recombination connected TRBV9 to TRBJ2-5; the D gene assignment is perhaps TRBD1 or TRBD2, with each matching 6 bases. This receptor was obtained from a man aged 45-65 years in good health. This receptor has the CDR3 CASSVAGAQGETQYF. The DNA sequence is given as TGTGCCAGCAGCGTAGCGGGGGCCCAGGGAGAGACCCAGTACTTC.